A selection of T cell receptor beta chains follows, all from one sample in a study of sequential checkpoint blockade in melanoma. The table came from immunoSEQ multiplex PCR; TCRdb's copy has only in-frame clones and leaves some out. In the table there are just over 20,000 clones, roughly 27% of which are singletons. Sequenced material: tumor tissue (inferred from file names), taken from a patient given nivolumab and ipilimumab in sequence. Source of these receptors: a human donor with melanoma. The CDR3 runs from the conserved cysteine through the conserved F or W. A D gene is named only where the DNA matches it firmly. Not all rows give a size; the values are once, few, many and, for expanded clones, a class.

size,J,V,D,DNA,CDR3
.,TRBJ2-7,TRBV6-7,.,TGTGCCAGCGGTTCCCCTTACGAGCAGTACTTC,CASGSPYEQYF
.,TRBJ1-1,TRBV28,TRBD1,TGTGCCAGCAGTTCTGGACAGGGGAACACTGAAGCTTTCTTT,CASSSGQGNTEAFF
.,TRBJ1-3,TRBV11-3,.,TGTGCCAGCAGCCCTGTCCAGTGTGCTGGAAACACCATATATTTT,CASSPVQCAGNTIYF
.,TRBJ2-5,TRBV15,TRBD2,TGTGCCACCAGCAGCCCCGGGACTAGCGGAGGGGGGACCCAGTACTTC,CATSSPGTSGGGTQYF
few,TRBJ2-2,TRBV2,TRBD2,TGTGCCAGCAGGGGACTAGCCGGGGAGCTGTTTTTT,CASRGLAGELFF
few,TRBJ2-1,TRBV11-3,TRBD2,TGTGCCAGCAGCTTGCGCCTATTGACTAGCGGGAGGGAATACAATGAGCAGTTCTTC,CASSLRLLTSGREYNEQFF
few,TRBJ2-1,TRBV27,TRBD2,TGTGCCAGTTCAAGCGGGGGCTCCTACAATGAGCAGTTCTTC,CASSSGGSYNEQFF
.,TRBJ2-1,TRBV11-3,.,TGTGCCAGCAGCTTAGTAGGTGGGAGTAATGAGCAGTTCTTC,CASSLVGGSNEQFF
few,TRBJ2-2,TRBV6-8,TRBD1,TGTGCCAGCAGTGAGGACAGGGGGGCCGGGGAGCTGTTTTTT,CASSEDRGAGELFF
.,TRBJ2-5,TRBV30,TRBD2,TGTGCCTGGAGCCCTAGATACCTTAGCGGGGGGTTCCAAGAGACCCAGTACTTC,CAWSPRYLSGGFQETQYF
few,TRBJ1-1,TRBV28,.,TGTGCCAGCACCATAACAGGGCCCACTGAAGCTTTCTTT,CASTITGPTEAFF
few,TRBJ1-4,TRBV7-6,.,TGTGCCAGCAGCCGATATAAGGACGGTAATGAAAAACTGTTTTTT,CASSRYKDGNEKLFF
many,TRBJ2-3,TRBV11-3,TRBD1,TGTGCCAGCAGCTCCGGGACAGGGAGCTTCACAGATACGCAGTATTTT,CASSSGTGSFTDTQYF
once,TRBJ1-1,TRBV5-1,.,TGCGCCAGCAGCTTAGGTGGGCAGATGAACACTGAAGCTTTCTTT,CASSLGGQMNTEAFF
many,TRBJ1-3,TRBV9,.,TGTGCCAGCAGCGTAGCTGAGGGTTCGGGAAACACCATATATTTT,CASSVAEGSGNTIYF
.,TRBJ2-1,TRBV6-8,TRBD1,TGTGCCATCAGTATTACAGGGGACAATGAGCAGTTCTTC,CAISITGDNEQFF
few,TRBJ2-2,TRBV11-3,.,TGTGCCAGCAGCTTCGTCACAAACACCGGGGAGCTGTTTTTT,CASSFVTNTGELFF
medium-sized,TRBJ1-1,TRBV11-3,TRBD1,TGTGCCAGCAGACTTACGACAGGGTCCACTGAAGCTTTCTTT,CASRLTTGSTEAFF
medium-sized,TRBJ1-1,TRBV11-3,.,TGTGCCAGCAGCCCCATCCTCCCCCACACTGAAGCTTTCTTT,CASSPILPHTEAFF
.,TRBJ2-7,TRBV19,.,TGTGCCAGTAGTACCCTCCGGATCCCCTACGAGCAGTACTTC,CASSTLRIPYEQYF
few,TRBJ2-1,TRBV9,TRBD2,TGTGCCAGCAGCGCCGGGACTAGCGGGGGGTGGAATGAGCAGTTCTTC,CASSAGTSGGWNEQFF
.,TRBJ1-4,TRBV14,.,TGTGCCAGCTTCCCTCGTAGGGACTTTTCAGAAAAACTGTTTTTT,CASFPRRDFSEKLFF
.,TRBJ1-6,TRBV30,.,TGTGCCTGGAGTCTTAATAATTCACCCCTCCACTTT,CAWSLNNSPLHF
.,TRBJ2-1,TRBV5-1,TRBD2,TGCGCCAGCAGCTTGGTCCATCTAGCGGGGGGTAACAATGAGCAGTTCTTC,CASSLVHLAGGNNEQFF
.,TRBJ2-5,TRBV18,.,TGTGCCAGCTCACCACCGGGGGGAGTGACCCAGTACTTC,CASSPPGGVTQYF
.,TRBJ2-7,TRBV5-1,TRBD2,TGCGCCAGCAGCTTGGCGGGACCTTCTGGCGGGAGGACCTACGAGCAGTACTTC,CASSLAGPSGGRTYEQYF
few,TRBJ2-6,TRBV6-8,TRBD1,TGTGCCAGCAGTCCTATAGCCGGGACAGGGTACTCTGGGGCCAACGTCCTGACTTTC,CASSPIAGTGYSGANVLTF
.,TRBJ2-1,TRBV19,.,TGTGCCAGTAGTATAATTTTCGCGGGCACCGAGGACAATGAGCAGTTCTTC,CASSIIFAGTEDNEQFF
.,TRBJ2-7,TRBV28,.,TGTGCCAGTTCCAAGGGGGGCTCCTACGAGCAGTACTTC,CASSKGGSYEQYF
few,TRBJ1-5,TRBV10-3,.,TGTGCCATCAGCGAGACCAATCAGCCCCAGCATTTT,CAISETNQPQHF
many,TRBJ2-7,TRBV6-8,.,TGTGCCAGCAGGGGGGGTGGGAGCTCCTACGAGCAGTACTTC,CASRGGGSSYEQYF
.,TRBJ1-1,TRBV18,TRBD1,TGTGCCAGCTCCCACCCGGGACAGGGGTTTCTCGCTGAAGCTTTCTTT,CASSHPGQGFLAEAFF
few,TRBJ1-1,TRBV14,.,TGTGCCAGCAGTCGAGCGTGGGAATCGTTATCTGAAGCTTTCTTT,CASSRAWESLSEAFF
.,TRBJ2-1,TRBV25-1,.,TGTGCCAGCAGTTTCCTAGCGTTGAATGAGCAGTTCTTC,CASSFLALNEQFF
many,TRBJ1-1,TRBV9,TRBD1,TGTGCCAGCAGCCCGACCGGGACAGTGAACACTGAAGCTTTCTTT,CASSPTGTVNTEAFF
few,TRBJ1-4,TRBV30,.,TGTGCCTGTAAGGGCGGTGCAACTAATGAAAAACTGTTTTTT,CACKGGATNEKLFF
.,TRBJ2-7,TRBV23-1,.,TGCGCCAGCAGCTTTCGGGGGGCCGACTACGAGCAGTACTTC,CASSFRGADYEQYF
.,TRBJ2-3,TRBV28,.,TGTGCCAGCAGTTTGATGCCCGGGGGTGGTAGCACAGATACGCAGTATTTT,CASSLMPGGGSTDTQYF
few,TRBJ1-2,TRBV9,.,TGTGCCAGCAGTCCGAGGAGGAACTATGGCTACACCTTC,CASSPRRNYGYTF
.,TRBJ1-2,TRBV30,.,TGTGCCTGGAACAGGGTGAACCGTGGCTACACCTTC,CAWNRVNRGYTF
medium-sized,TRBJ1-1,TRBV11-3,.,TGTGCCAGCAGGCCGCAGGGAACGGAGGGGAACACTGAAGCTTTCTTT,CASRPQGTEGNTEAFF
.,TRBJ2-7,TRBV5-1,.,TGCGCCAGCAGCTTGGGAGGGGGACCCTACGAGCAGTACTTC,CASSLGGGPYEQYF
few,TRBJ1-1,TRBV28,.,TGTGCCAGCAGTTTGGGCGGGGGAAACACTGAAGCTTTCTTT,CASSLGGGNTEAFF
.,TRBJ2-1,TRBV19,TRBD1,TGTGCCACCAAGACAGGGATTAACAATGAGCAGTTCTTC,CATKTGINNEQFF
.,TRBJ2-6,TRBV11-3,TRBD2,TGTGCCAGCACCCTCGGGGGGGCGCGGTCTGGGGCCAACGTCCTGACTTTC,CASTLGGARSGANVLTF
few,TRBJ1-2,TRBV7-2,TRBD1,TGTGCCAGCAGCACGCGGGACAGGGATGGCTACACCTTC,CASSTRDRDGYTF
few,TRBJ1-2,TRBV10-2,.,TGCGCCAGCAGTGCCCTACAGGGTAGGTTGGTGGATGGCTACACCTTC,CASSALQGRLVDGYTF
few,TRBJ1-3,TRBV28,TRBD1,TGTGCCAGCAGTTTTTTCCCAGGGGGGAACACCATATATTTT,CASSFFPGGNTIYF
.,TRBJ1-6,TRBV15,.,TGTGCCACCAGCAGAGGGGACAATAATTCACCCCTCCACTTT,CATSRGDNNSPLHF
many,TRBJ2-3,TRBV11-3,.,TGTGCCAGCAGCTTAAAGTCGGGAGTAAACACAGATACGCAGTATTTT,CASSLKSGVNTDTQYF
.,TRBJ1-2,TRBV11-3,.,TGTGCCAGCAGCCCGGGAGGGCAGTTCGATGGCTACACCTTC,CASSPGGQFDGYTF